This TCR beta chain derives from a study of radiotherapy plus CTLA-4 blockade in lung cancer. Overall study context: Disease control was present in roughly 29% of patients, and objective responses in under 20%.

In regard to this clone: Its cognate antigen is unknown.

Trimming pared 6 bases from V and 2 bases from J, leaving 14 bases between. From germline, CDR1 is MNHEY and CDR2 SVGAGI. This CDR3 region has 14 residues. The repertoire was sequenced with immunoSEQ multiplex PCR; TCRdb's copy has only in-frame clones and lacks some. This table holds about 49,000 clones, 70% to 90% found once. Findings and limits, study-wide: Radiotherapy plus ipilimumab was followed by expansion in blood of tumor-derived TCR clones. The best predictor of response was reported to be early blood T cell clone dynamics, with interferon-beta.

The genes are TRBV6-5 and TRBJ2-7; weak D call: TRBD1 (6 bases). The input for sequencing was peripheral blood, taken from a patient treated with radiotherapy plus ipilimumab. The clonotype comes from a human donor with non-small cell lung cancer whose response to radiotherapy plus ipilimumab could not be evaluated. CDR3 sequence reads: CASRAGTPPYEQYF. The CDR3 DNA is TGTGCCAGCAGGGCCGGGACACCTCCCTACGAGCAGTACTTC.